This entry is about one T cell receptor (beta chain). It lacks a known antigen. No much larger clonotype is one base removed from it; base qualities were not supplied. This sample was included in a study of blood T cell repertoires in COVID-19 (dated by TCRdb to the early 2020s). Study-wide context: Collaborator samples came from the United States, Italy and Spain and covered acute and convalescent phases of COVID-19. The prospective study material was composed of cDNA or gDNA derived from T cells, B-cell-depleted T cells, or PBMCs. Where available, HLA class I and class II types were taken from metadata supplied by the sample provider and were not determined by assay-based typing. A de-identified subject ID, COVID-19 status, age in years and sex were almost always included in the sample metadata. The samples were drawn from two sources: the first 160 participants of the ongoing ImmuneRACE study, and fewer than 1,500 subjects contributed by 6 global collaborators. A freely available public database, intended as a resource for researchers studying the immune response to SARS-CoV-2, is where the repertoires were released. The dataset comprised deeply sampled blood TCRbeta repertoires from subjects exposed to, actively infected with, or recovered from COVID-19. What the research found in general, with its limitations: The amount of clinical and demographic metadata varied by source and participant and was provided uncurated.

TCRbeta CDR3 regions were amplified from genomic DNA by means of the immunoSEQ Assay, a bias-controlled multiplex PCR. Processing in the source paper ran as follows. Nucleated cell counts per sample were estimated from amplification of reference gene primers within the assay. To quantify the absolute abundance of each unique TCRbeta CDR3 rearrangement, sequence reads were collapsed and filtered. For each sample, productive Simpson clonality was calculated as the square root of Simpson's diversity index over productive rearrangements. TCRdb re-hosts the immuneACCESS table, in-frame sequences only. Its copies lack some clones; in the studies checked, an unresolved V gene accounts for under half of them, and the cause for the rest is not known. V and J calls and clone size follow that table, whereas D and trimming were derived from the DNA. Counted in this sample were 300,000 or so clones; more than 90% of them appeared once. The ten most abundant clones make up 2% to 3% of the sample.

Enrolling through a virtual design, the prospective study's participants ranged in age from roughly 18 to 100 years and lived across some 23 United States geographic areas. Cohort assignment in the prospective study relied on participant-reported clinical history from a screening survey and a study questionnaire. ImmuneRACE Cohort 3 recovered participants were defined by two consecutive negative NP/OP PCR tests, healthcare professional clearance, or symptom resolution. Each participant in the prospective study had whole blood, serum and a nasopharyngeal or oropharyngeal swab collected by mobile phlebotomists. Over a 2-month period, participants in the prospective study had the option of providing additional blood draws and questionnaires. Before DNA extraction, blood samples from the prospective study were shipped at room temperature or frozen. The clonotype was recovered from a man aged 55 to 70 who had recovered from COVID-19. The sequencing input was PBMCs or T cells enriched from blood (not recorded which).

In nucleotides, the sequence is TGTGCCAGCAGCTTTAGGCAGGGGCGCTACACCTTC. The resulting protein is CASSFRQGRYTF. The rearrangement joined TRBV12-3 or TRBV12-4 to TRBJ1-2; a tentative D match to TRBD1 spans 6 bases. From cysteine to phenylalanine, the CDR3 is 12 amino acids long. Kept here is only the CDR3 DNA, which spans 36 bases and is read in frame from base 1. V and J are truncated by 6 bases and 9 bases respectively, leaving an intervening sequence of 14 bases.